This T cell receptor beta chain was captured by sequencing in a study of radiotherapy plus CTLA-4 blockade in lung cancer. Only in-frame clones appear in the TCRdb table, and some are missing; sequencing was by immunoSEQ multiplex PCR. The sample consists of roughly 50,000 clones, 70% to 90% of them appearing once. V trimming: 6 bases; J trimming: 2 bases; junction bases outside the gene matches: 6. CDR1 is LNHDA, CDR2 SQIVND, per germline (reference sequence). The CDR3 is made up of 14 amino acids. As concerns this clone: Its antigen is currently unknown.

Study observations and caveats: Radiotherapy plus ipilimumab was followed by expansion in blood of tumor-derived TCR clones.

CTLA-4 blockade using ipilimumab, together with focal radiation, was received by patients with chemo-refractory metastatic non-small-cell lung cancer. The gene calls are TRBV19 and TRBJ2-7; 8 bases agree with TRBD1. The source was peripheral blood, collected from a patient treated with radiotherapy plus ipilimumab. The source of this sequence is a human donor with non-small cell lung cancer whose response to radiotherapy plus ipilimumab could not be evaluated. CDR3 sequence: CASSSTDRAYEQYF. The CDR3 region has the DNA TGTGCCAGTAGCTCAACGGACAGGGCCTACGAGCAGTACTTC.